Sequencing of this T cell receptor beta chain was carried out in a study of cytomegalovirus exposure and HLA in healthy donors. 60 Vbeta and 13 Jbeta primers were used in PCR. This table comes from immunoSEQ multiplex PCR, and its TCRdb copy is limited to in-frame clones, with some not included. The table counts 200,000 to 250,000 clones; over 0.75% lies in the top ten. Germline V gene data show CDR1 as MNHEY and CDR2 as SMNVEV (reference sequence). The CDR3 spans 13 residues. V shed 5 bases and J 6 bases; nucleotides not matched to a gene: 6. The source material was PBMCs. The V gene is TRBV27, the J gene TRBJ1-2, with 7 bases identical to TRBD1. This receptor was identified in a woman younger than 45 in good health and CMV-seropositive. CDR3 nucleotide sequence: TGTGCCAGCAGTGCCGACAGGGTGGATGGCTACACCTTC. As protein: CASSADRVDGYTF.